The 23 T cell receptor beta chains below come from one sample, sequenced in a study of a mutant IDH1 vaccine in newly diagnosed glioma. These receptors have no identified antigens. Some clones are missing from TCRdb's copy, which holds only in-frame ones; the method was immunoSEQ multiplex PCR. The sample lists approximately 22,000 clones; 82% were seen once. Specified time point: week 47, end of study. Doses comprised 300 ug of mutant IDH1 20-mer peptide each, plus topical imiquimod. Specimen: PBMCs, collected from a glioma patient whose treatment included an IDH1 peptide vaccine. The source of these receptors is a man aged 35 to 55 with glioma. Some clones in this sample may be carry-over from other donors' samples.

This clone came up a few times. This chain connects TRBV4-1 to TRBJ2-5; no firm D call. Germline loops: CDR1 MGHRA, CDR2 YSYEKL. This CDR3 is built from 13 residues. V lost 1 base and J lost 3, with 6 bases in between. The CDR3 spells CASSQVGEETQYF. The CDR3, as DNA: TGCGCCAGCAGCCAAGTTGGGGAAGAGACCCAGTACTTC.

V and J are TRBV5-4 and TRBJ2-5; no firm D call. The CDR3 has 14 amino acids. Trimming shortened V by 0 bases and J by 0 bases, and 6 bases separated the two germline ends. Looked up from germline, CDR1 is SGHNT and CDR2 is YYREEE (reference sequence). In DNA form, the CDR3 reads TGTGCCAGCAGCTTGGAGGCCCACCAAGAGACCCAGTACTTC. Protein: CASSLEAHQETQYF.

The gene calls are TRBV28 and TRBJ1-2; D call uncertain. This CDR3 region has 13 residues. Germline V gene data show CDR1 as MDHEN and CDR2 as SYDVKM. Trimming removed 4 bases at V and 6 bases at J, with 12 bases between. The CDR3 region is CASSSLAENGYTF. The CDR3 DNA reads as TGTGCCAGCAGTTCTCTGGCAGAGAATGGCTACACCTTC.

The V gene is TRBV5-1, the J gene TRBJ2-1, with TRBD1 matching over 8 bases. From germline, CDR1 is SGHRS and CDR2 YFSETQ. The V and J ends lost 4 bases and 3 bases, in that order; junction bases with no gene match: 12. The CDR3 is 17 residues long. This CDR3 is CASSLRQGSNNYNEQFF. The CDR3 DNA reads TGCGCCAGCAGCCTAAGACAGGGGTCAAATAACTACAATGAGCAGTTCTTC.

This chain connects TRBV6-6 to TRBJ1-5; D gene uncertain. V lost 0 bases, J lost 3 bases, and 3 bases lay in between. Germline V gene lookup returns CDR1 MNHNY and CDR2 SVGAGI (reference sequence). The CDR3 runs to 13 residues. CDR3 sequence reads: CASSYSHNQPQHF. CDR3 DNA sequence: TGTGCCAGCAGTTACTCGCACAATCAGCCCCAGCATTTT.

In the case of this clone: The same CDR3 also results from other DNA sequences found in this sample. The J gene is TRBJ1-2, the V gene TRBV30; maybe TRBD1 (5 bases). V lost 0 bases and J lost 2, with 10 bases in between. CDR1 is GTSNPN, CDR2 SVGIG, per germline (reference sequence). The CDR3 consists of 14 residues. In DNA form, the CDR3 reads TGTGCCTGGAGTGTACTGGGGCAGAACTATGGCTACACCTTC. Encoded protein: CAWSVLGQNYGYTF.

The chain joins TRBV30 to TRBJ2-3, with 12 bases identical to TRBD2. Trimming took 2 bases from V and 6 from J; bases not matched to a gene: 9. The length of the CDR3 is 16 residues. Germline CDR1 GTSNPN, CDR2 SVGIG (reference sequence). CDR3 bases: TGTGCCTGGAGTTCTAGCGGGGGGGCCTCTCTGGATACGCAGTATTTT. It yields the protein CAWSSSGGASLDTQYF.

J is TRBJ2-7 and V is TRBV7-8, with D unresolved. CDR1 is SGHVS and CDR2 is FQNEAQ in the germline V gene. V lost 1 base and J lost 4, with 11 bases in between. The CDR3 consists of 14 residues. The CDR3 DNA follows: TGTGCCAGCAGCTTAGTGGTCAACACATACGAGCAGTACTTC. Encoded protein: CASSLVVNTYEQYF. Filled out from reference TRBV7-8 and TRBJ2-7, the complete variable domain reads GAGVSQSPRYKVAKRGQDVALRCDPISGHVSLFWYQQALGQGPEFLTYFQNEAQLDKSGLPSDRFFAERPEGSVSTLKIQRTQQEDSAVYLCASSLVVNTYEQYFGPGTRLTVT.

This chain connects TRBV4-1 to TRBJ2-7; D ambiguous. This CDR3 has 16 residues. Trimming pared 0 bases from V and 1 base from J, leaving 13 bases between. Germline CDR1 and CDR2: MGHRA and YSYEKL. Here the CDR3 DNA reads TGCGCCAGCAGCCAAGATCAGGCAGTGCGATCCTACGAGCAGTACTTC. Translation: CASSQDQAVRSYEQYF.

The chain carries TRBV29-1 and TRBJ2-5, with unresolved D. The CDR3 totals 12 residues. The V and J ends lost 4 bases and 5 bases respectively, with 11 bases between them. Germline values: CDR1 SQVTM, CDR2 ANQGSEA. CDR3 region: CSVVEIGETQYF. In DNA form, the CDR3 reads TGCAGCGTTGTTGAGATTGGGGAGACCCAGTACTTC.

CDR3 DNA sequence: TGTGCCAGTAGCGGCCGGGACAGGGGCTCCTACGAGCAGTACTTC. This sequence encodes CASSGRDRGSYEQYF. V usage is TRBV19 and J usage is TRBJ2-7, with TRBD1 matching over 10 bases. Germline V CDR1 and CDR2: LNHDA, SQIVND (reference sequence). The CDR3 is made up of 15 amino acids. V dropped 6 bases and J dropped 0; count of bases not matched to a gene: 5.

The V and J genes are TRBV5-6 and TRBJ1-1; 9 positions agree with TRBD1. The CDR3 is 13 residues long. J was trimmed by 1 base and V by 7 bases; bases with no gene match: 2. Germline values: CDR1 SGHDT, CDR2 YYEEEE. The CDR3 is CASGTGTNTEAFF. The DNA for the CDR3 is TGTGCCAGCGGGACAGGGACGAACACTGAAGCTTTCTTT.

The V call is TRBV5-1, the J call TRBJ2-1; TRBD2 agrees at 9 bases. Germline V gene data show CDR1 as SGHRS and CDR2 as YFSETQ. The J segment lost 0 bases and the V segment lost 2 bases, leaving 15 bases of the junction unmatched. CDR3 length: 20 amino acids. Written as DNA, the CDR3 is TGCGCCAGCAGCTTCCCCCCTGCGACTAGCGGACAGAGCTCCTACAATGAGCAGTTCTTC. Residues: CASSFPPATSGQSSYNEQFF.

This clone was counted a single time. The gene calls are TRBV5-1 and TRBJ1-2; 7 bases are a match to TRBD1. Trimming took 0 bases from V and 2 from J; bases not matched to a gene: 1. Germline CDR1 SGHRS, CDR2 YFSETQ. The CDR3 spans 14 residues. The CDR3 DNA follows: TGCGCCAGCAGCTTGGAGGGACAGAACTATGGCTACACCTTC. Its translation is CASSLEGQNYGYTF.

The V gene is TRBV19, the J gene TRBJ2-6; TRBD2 is a possible D gene (6 bases). V was trimmed by 3 bases and J by 3 bases, leaving 6 bases between them. The CDR3 totals 14 residues. Germline V lookup: CDR1 LNHDA, CDR2 SQIVND (reference sequence). The CDR3 loop reads CASSMGGGANVLTF. CDR3 bases: TGTGCCAGTAGTATGGGGGGTGGGGCCAACGTCCTGACTTTC.

V gene TRBV19 combines with J gene TRBJ2-7; D is ambiguous. The CDR3 extends over 13 amino acids. V lost 5 bases and J 2 bases, leaving 10 bases between the germline ends. Germline loops: CDR1 LNHDA, CDR2 SQIVND (reference sequence). CDR3 in amino acids: CASSVGAAYEQYF. The CDR3 DNA follows: TGTGCCAGTAGTGTGGGTGCTGCCTACGAGCAGTACTTC. Using reference TRBV19 and TRBJ2-7 for the parts outside the CDR3, the full variable domain is DGGITQSPKYLFRKEGQNVTLSCEQNLNHDAMYWYRQDPGQGLRLIYYSQIVNDFQKGDIAEGYSVSREKKESFPLTVTSAQKNPTAFYLCASSVGAAYEQYFGPGTRLTVT.

This chain joins TRBV19 and TRBJ2-7; TRBD1 aligns across 9 bases. With V trimmed by 6 bases and J by 2 bases, 5 bases remained unmatched. The CDR3 consists of 14 residues. CDR1 is LNHDA and CDR2 is SQIVND in the germline V gene (reference sequence). The CDR3 is CASSRTGDAYEQYF. DNA of the CDR3: TGTGCCAGTAGCCGGACAGGGGACGCCTACGAGCAGTACTTC.

The J gene is TRBJ2-5, the V gene TRBV10-3; TRBD2 matches 11 bases. CDR1 and CDR2 from the germline V gene are ENHRY and SYGVKD. V was pared by 5 bases and J by 2 bases, with 1 base of the junction left unmatched. This CDR3 contains 14 residues. CDR3 sequence reads: CAISTSGGQETQYF. CDR3 DNA sequence: TGTGCCATCAGTACTAGCGGGGGACAAGAGACCCAGTACTTC.

The chain joins TRBV12-5 to TRBJ1-3, with 7 bases lining up with TRBD1. This CDR3 is 16 amino acids long. Germline V gene data show CDR1 as LGHNT and CDR2 as FRNRAP. V lost 1 base, J lost 3 bases, and 6 bases stayed unmatched. The chain's CDR3 is CASGLEIQGNGNTIYF. CDR3 DNA sequence: TGTGCTAGTGGTTTGGAAATACAGGGGAATGGAAACACCATATATTTT.

This clone has only one observation. The V call is TRBV10-3, the J call TRBJ2-5, with TRBD2 matching over 14 bases. CDR1 and CDR2 (germline): ENHRY, SYGVKD. The CDR3 runs 17 residues. Trimming took 6 bases from V and 2 from J; bases not matched to a gene: 8. CDR3 region: CAIRSTSGGALQETQYF. The CDR3 DNA sequence: TGTGCCATCAGATCGACTAGCGGGGGGGCATTGCAAGAGACCCAGTACTTC.

This clone was seen a single time. The chain recombines TRBV30 with TRBJ2-7; D is tentatively TRBD1 or TRBD2 (5 bases each). Germline V gives CDR1 GTSNPN, CDR2 SVGIG (reference sequence). The CDR3 loop spans 16 amino acids. The germline V and J ends were trimmed by 4 bases and 8 bases, with 27 bases remaining between them. The CDR3 region is CAWNHQGVGALAKQYF. The CDR3 DNA is TGTGCCTGGAACCATCAGGGAGTCGGGGCCCTGGCGAAGCAGTACTTC.

This clone showed up just once. The chain links TRBV19 to TRBJ2-3, with 9 bases matching TRBD2. The V gene's germline CDR1 is LNHDA and CDR2 SQIVND (reference sequence). This CDR3 has 16 amino acids. V trimming: 3 bases; J trimming: 2 bases; junction bases outside the gene matches: 6. In DNA, the CDR3 is TGTGCCAGTAGTATGCCCCTAGCGGGACCCACAGATACGCAGTATTTT. It is translated as CASSMPLAGPTDTQYF.

The chain has TRBV27 and TRBJ2-7; 11 nucleotides align to TRBD2. Germline CDR1 MNHEY, CDR2 SMNVEV (reference sequence). CDR3 length equals 15 residues. Germline trimming cut 6 bases from V and 3 bases from J; bases unmatched to any gene: 7. In DNA, the CDR3 is TGTGCCAGCAGCGTCACTAGCGGGGGTTTCTACGAGCAGTACTTC. Translation gives CASSVTSGGFYEQYF.